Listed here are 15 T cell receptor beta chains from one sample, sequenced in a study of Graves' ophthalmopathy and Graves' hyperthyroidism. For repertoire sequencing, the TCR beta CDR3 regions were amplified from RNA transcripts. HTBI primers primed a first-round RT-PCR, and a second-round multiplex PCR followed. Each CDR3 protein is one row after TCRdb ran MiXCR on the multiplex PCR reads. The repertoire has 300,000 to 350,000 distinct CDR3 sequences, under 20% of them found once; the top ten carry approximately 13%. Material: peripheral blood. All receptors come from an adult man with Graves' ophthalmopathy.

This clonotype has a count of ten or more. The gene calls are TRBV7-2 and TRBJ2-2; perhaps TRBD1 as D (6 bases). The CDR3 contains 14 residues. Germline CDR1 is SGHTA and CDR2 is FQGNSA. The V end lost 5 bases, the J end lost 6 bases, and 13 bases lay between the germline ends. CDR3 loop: CASSHGRGPGELFF. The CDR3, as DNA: TGTGCCAGCAGCCATGGCAGGGGACCCGGGGAGCTGTTTTTT.

The CDR3 DNA reads TGTGCCAGCAGGTTGGTAATGAACACTGAAGCTTTCTTT. Translated, it gives CASRLVMNTEAFF. The chain links TRBV2 to TRBJ1-1, with unresolved D. The V end was cut by 6 bases, the J end by 0 bases, with 8 bases between. Looked up from germline, CDR1 is SNHLY and CDR2 is FYNNEI. The CDR3 contains 13 residues.

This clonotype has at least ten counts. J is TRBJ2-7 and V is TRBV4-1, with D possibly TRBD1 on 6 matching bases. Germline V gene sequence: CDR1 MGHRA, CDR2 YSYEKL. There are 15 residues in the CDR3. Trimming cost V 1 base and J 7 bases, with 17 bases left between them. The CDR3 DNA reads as TGCGCCAGCAGCCAAGCCCGCAGGGGAACTCTTGAGCAGTACTTC. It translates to CASSQARRGTLEQYF.

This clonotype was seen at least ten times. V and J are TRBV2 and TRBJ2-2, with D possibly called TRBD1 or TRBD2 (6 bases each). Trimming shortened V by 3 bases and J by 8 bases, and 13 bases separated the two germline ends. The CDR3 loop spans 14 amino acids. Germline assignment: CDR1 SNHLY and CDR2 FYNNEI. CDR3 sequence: CASSDLRGVGELFF. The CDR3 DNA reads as TGTGCCAGCAGTGACCTGAGGGGGGTAGGGGAGCTGTTTTTT.

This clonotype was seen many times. The DNA of the CDR3 is TGCGCCAGCAGCTTAGACGAGTCACACTACGAGCAGTACTTC. Protein product: CASSLDESHYEQYF. V and J are TRBV5-1 and TRBJ2-7; D gene unclear. Germline CDR1 and CDR2: SGHRS and YFSETQ. V dropped 2 bases and J dropped 3 bases, with 12 bases sitting between them. The CDR3 covers 14 residues.

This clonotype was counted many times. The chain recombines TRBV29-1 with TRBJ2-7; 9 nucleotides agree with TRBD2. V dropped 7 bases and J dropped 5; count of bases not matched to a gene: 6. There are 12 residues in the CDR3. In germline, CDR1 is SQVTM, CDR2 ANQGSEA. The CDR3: CSALTSGHEQYF. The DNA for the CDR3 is TGCAGCGCCCTGACTAGCGGTCACGAGCAGTACTTC.

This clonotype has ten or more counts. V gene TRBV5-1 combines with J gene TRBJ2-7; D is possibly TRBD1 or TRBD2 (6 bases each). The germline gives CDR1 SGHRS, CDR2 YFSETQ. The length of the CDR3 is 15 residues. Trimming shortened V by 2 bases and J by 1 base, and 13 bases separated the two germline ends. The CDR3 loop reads CASSFAGGGSYEQYF. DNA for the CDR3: TGCGCCAGCAGCTTTGCCGGAGGGGGGTCCTACGAGCAGTACTTC.

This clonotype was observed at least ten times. The CDR3 region has the DNA TGTGCCAGCAGTTTTAGTTCTCGAGAGACCCAGTACTTC. Translation gives CASSFSSRETQYF. The chain couples TRBV27 to TRBJ2-5; the D is unclear. V was pared by 3 bases and J by 4 bases, with 9 bases between. This CDR3 is built from 13 residues. Germline V gene lookup returns CDR1 MNHEY and CDR2 SMNVEV (reference sequence).

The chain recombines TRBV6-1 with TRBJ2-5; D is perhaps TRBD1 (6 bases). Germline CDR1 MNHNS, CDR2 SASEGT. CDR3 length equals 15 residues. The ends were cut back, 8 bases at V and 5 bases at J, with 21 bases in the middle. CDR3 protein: CASGQQGSYAETQYF. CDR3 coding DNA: TGTGCCAGCGGTCAGCAGGGGTCCTACGCGGAGACCCAGTACTTC.

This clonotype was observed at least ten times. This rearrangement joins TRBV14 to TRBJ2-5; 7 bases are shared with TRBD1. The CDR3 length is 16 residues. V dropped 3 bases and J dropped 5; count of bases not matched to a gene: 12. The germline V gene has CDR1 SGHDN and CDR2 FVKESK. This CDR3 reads CASSHGTFPRGETQYF. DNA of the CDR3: TGTGCCAGCAGCCATGGGACCTTCCCCAGGGGGGAGACCCAGTACTTC.

The CDR3 is CASSSRPSQETQYF. CDR3 coding DNA: TGTGCCAGCAGTTCCAGGCCATCCCAAGAGACCCAGTACTTC. The V and J genes are TRBV12-3 or TRBV12-4 and TRBJ2-5; D is undetermined. The CDR3 loop spans 14 amino acids. V lost 4 bases, J lost 1 base, and 10 bases lay in between.

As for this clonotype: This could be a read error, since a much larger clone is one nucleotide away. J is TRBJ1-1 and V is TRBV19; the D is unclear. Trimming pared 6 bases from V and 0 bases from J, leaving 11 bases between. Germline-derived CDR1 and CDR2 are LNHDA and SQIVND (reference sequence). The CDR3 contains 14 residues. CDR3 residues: CASSAVYMNTEAFF. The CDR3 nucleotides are TGTGCCAGTAGCGCAGTGTACATGAACACTGAAGCTTTCTTT.

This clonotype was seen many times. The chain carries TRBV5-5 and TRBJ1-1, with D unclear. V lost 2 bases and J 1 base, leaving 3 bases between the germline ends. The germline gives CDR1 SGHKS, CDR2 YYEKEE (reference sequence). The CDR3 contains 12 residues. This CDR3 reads CASSFWNTEAFF. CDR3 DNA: TGTGCCAGCAGCTTTTGGAACACTGAAGCTTTCTTT. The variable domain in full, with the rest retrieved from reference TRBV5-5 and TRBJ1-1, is DAGVTQSPTHLIKTRGQQVTLRCSPISGHKSVSWYQQVLGQGPQFIFQYYEKEERGRGNFPDRFSARQFPNYSSELNVNALLLGDSALYLCASSFWNTEAFFGQGTRLTVV.

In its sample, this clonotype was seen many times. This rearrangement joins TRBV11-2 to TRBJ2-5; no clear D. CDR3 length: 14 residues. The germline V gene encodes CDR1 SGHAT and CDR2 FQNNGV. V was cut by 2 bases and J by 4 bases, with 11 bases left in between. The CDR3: CASSLIASRETQYF. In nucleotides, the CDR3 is TGTGCCAGCAGCTTAATTGCTAGTAGAGAGACCCAGTACTTC.

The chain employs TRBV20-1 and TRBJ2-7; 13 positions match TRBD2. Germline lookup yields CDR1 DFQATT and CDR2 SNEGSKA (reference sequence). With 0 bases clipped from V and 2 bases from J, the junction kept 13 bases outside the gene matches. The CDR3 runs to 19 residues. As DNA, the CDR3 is TGCAGTGCTAGAGACCTAGAGGGACTAGCGGGAAGGGGAGCCTACGAGCAGTACTTC. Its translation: CSARDLEGLAGRGAYEQYF.